The 25 T cell receptor beta chains below come from one sample, sequenced in a study of cytomegalovirus exposure and HLA in healthy donors. PCR primers comprised 60 Vbeta and 13 Jbeta primers. Sequencing used immunoSEQ multiplex PCR; TCRdb keeps in-frame clones, though not all of them. The table has about 150,000 clones, about 76% seen once. The specimen was PBMCs. The receptors were sampled from a human donor in good health.

The J gene is TRBJ1-3, the V gene TRBV29-1; 7 bases line up with TRBD1. The length of the CDR3 is 16 residues. Germline CDR1 and CDR2: SQVTM and ANQGSEA. V lost 7 bases to trimming and J lost 0 bases; unmatched junction nucleotides: 12. CDR3 coding DNA: TGCAGCGCCCAGATACCTCGACAGGGCTCTGGAAACACCATATATTTT. This codes for CSAQIPRQGSGNTIYF.

This clone was seen a single time. The chain carries TRBV28 and TRBJ2-7, with TRBD1 matching 7 bases. V gave up 2 bases and J gave up 2 bases; unmatched junction bases: 12. The CDR3 totals 17 residues. Per the germline V gene, CDR1 is MDHEN and CDR2 is SYDVKM. CDR3 loop: CASSLERWGTETYEQYF. The DNA of the CDR3 is TGTGCCAGCAGTTTAGAACGTTGGGGGACAGAAACCTACGAGCAGTACTTC.

This chain connects TRBV27 to TRBJ2-3, with D possibly matching TRBD1 (5 bases). There are 14 residues in the CDR3. Between the trimmed V and J ends, which lost 8 bases and 2 bases, there was a span of 14 bases. CDR1 MNHEY and CDR2 SMNVEV come from the germline V gene (reference sequence). The CDR3 protein is CASVAWGVTDTQYF. Written as DNA, the CDR3 is TGTGCCAGCGTCGCATGGGGCGTCACAGATACGCAGTATTTT.

The V call is TRBV13, the J call TRBJ2-6; D gene uncertain. Germline CDR1 and CDR2: PRHDT and FYEKMQ (reference sequence). V was pared by 2 bases and J by 0 bases, with 2 bases between. The CDR3 runs to 14 residues. The CDR3 sequence is CASSLRSGANVLTF. CDR3 DNA: TGTGCCAGCAGCTTACGCTCTGGGGCCAACGTCCTGACTTTC. Using reference TRBV13 and TRBJ2-6 for the parts outside the CDR3, the full variable domain is AAGVIQSPRHLIKEKRETATLKCYPIPRHDTVYWYQQGPGQDPQFLISFYEKMQSDKGSIPDRFSAQQFSDYHSELNMSSLELGDSALYFCASSLRSGANVLTFGAGSRLTVL.

In the case of this clone: The conserved phenylalanine or tryptophan is not found at the CDR3 terminus, so this likely reflects a read error. No DNA is shown, since the ends of the CDR3 on it are uncertain; the CDR3 is the one TCRdb lists. CDR3: CASSKLQGAYGYPL. This chain uses TRBV28 with TRBJ1-2; the DNA was not compared with TRBD1, the D call given in the table. Germline V CDR1 and CDR2: MDHEN, SYDVKM. The CDR3 length equals 14 residues, ends included.

The DNA of the CDR3 is TGTGCCAGCAGCTTCGGCCCAGCGTCGGGATCCGAGCAGTACTTC. Translation gives CASSFGPASGSEQYF. This chain connects TRBV7-2 to TRBJ2-7; possible D gene TRBD2, 5 bases. The CDR3 extends over 15 amino acids. Germline CDR1 reads SGHTA; CDR2 reads FQGNSA. V lost 3 bases to trimming and J lost 6 bases, with 18 bases between them.

The V and J genes are TRBV27 and TRBJ2-1; 12 bases agree with TRBD2. V gave up 2 bases and J gave up 0 bases; unmatched junction bases: 5. CDR1 MNHEY and CDR2 SMNVEV come from the germline V gene (reference sequence). CDR3 size: 18 residues. The CDR3 loop is CASSLRTSGTSSYNEQFF. The DNA for the CDR3 is TGTGCCAGCAGTTTACGGACTAGCGGGACCAGCTCCTACAATGAGCAGTTCTTC.

The J gene is TRBJ1-1, the V gene TRBV19, with 8 bases fitting TRBD1. The V gene end was trimmed by 7 bases and the J gene end by 1 base; junction bases not matched to a gene: 11. Germline CDR1 is LNHDA and CDR2 is SQIVND (reference sequence). CDR3 length: 16 amino acids. The CDR3 nucleotides are TGTGCCAGTACCGGTGGAGTTACAGGGGGGAACACTGAAGCTTTCTTT. Translation gives CASTGGVTGGNTEAFF. The full variable domain, in which reference TRBV19 and TRBJ1-1 provide the parts outside the CDR3, is DGGITQSPKYLFRKEGQNVTLSCEQNLNHDAMYWYRQDPGQGLRLIYYSQIVNDFQKGDIAEGYSVSREKKESFPLTVTSAQKNPTAFYLCASTGGVTGGNTEAFFGQGTRLTVV.

The chain employs TRBV27 and TRBJ2-3, with TRBD2 identical over 15 bases. Germline V CDR1 and CDR2: MNHEY, SMNVEV (reference sequence). The CDR3 sequence is 17 residues long. The ends lost 4 bases at V and 3 bases at J; junction bases unmatched: 5. DNA for the CDR3: TGTGCCAGCAGTTCCCGGACTAGCGGGAGGGCGACAGATACGCAGTATTTT. Translated: CASSSRTSGRATDTQYF.

This clone was found once. V gene TRBV7-9 combines with J gene TRBJ1-5, with D perhaps matching TRBD1 (5 bases). The CDR3 is 15 residues long. Trimming stripped 0 bases from V and 7 bases from J, with 13 bases between. Germline loops: CDR1 SEHNR, CDR2 FQNEAQ (reference sequence). The chain's CDR3 is CASSLAGGLGQPQHF. In nucleotides, the CDR3 is TGTGCCAGCAGCTTAGCCGGGGGGTTAGGGCAGCCCCAGCATTTT.

The chain couples TRBV28 to TRBJ1-5, with D maybe TRBD1 (5 bases). CDR1 and CDR2 from the germline V gene are MDHEN and SYDVKM. Deletions cut 5 bases from V and 2 bases from J, with 28 bases between. The CDR3 is 20 residues long. CDR3 amino acids: CASSTTTRGSWVWGNQPQHF. CDR3 DNA sequence: TGTGCCAGCAGTACCACTACCCGGGGGTCTTGGGTGTGGGGCAATCAGCCCCAGCATTTT.

This clone was recorded once. This rearrangement joins TRBV5-6 to TRBJ1-2, with D maybe TRBD1 (5 bases). The germline V gene encodes CDR1 SGHDT and CDR2 YYEEEE. Trimming took 0 bases from V and 2 from J, leaving 8 bases between them. The CDR3 runs to 14 residues. The CDR3 bases are TGTGCCAGCAGCTTGGTCAGGGCGAACTATGGCTACACCTTC. It specifies CASSLVRANYGYTF. Drawing the rest from reference TRBV5-6 and TRBJ1-2, the complete variable domain is DAGVTQSPTHLIKTRGQQVTLRCSPKSGHDTVSWYQQALGQGPQFIFQYYEEEERQRGNFPDRFSGHQFPNYSSELNVNALLLGDSALYLCASSLVRANYGYTFGSGTRLTVV.

This clone was counted only a few times. The chain carries TRBV18 and TRBJ2-5, with TRBD1 matching 8 bases. With V trimmed by 2 bases and J by 5 bases, 7 bases remained unmatched. Germline V gene sequence: CDR1 KGHSH, CDR2 LQKENI. CDR3 length: 15 residues. The CDR3 DNA reads as TGTGCCAGCTCACCATTGGGACAGGTCACGGAGACCCAGTACTTC. Its protein product is CASSPLGQVTETQYF.

The chain carries TRBV25-1 and TRBJ2-7; D perhaps matches TRBD1 (6 bases). V lost 1 base to trimming and J lost 7 bases, with 14 bases between them. This CDR3 region has 14 residues. The germline V gene encodes CDR1 MGHDK and CDR2 SYGVNS. The CDR3 region is CASSESQGLREQYF. The CDR3 DNA sequence: TGTGCCAGCAGTGAATCCCAGGGGTTGAGGGAGCAGTACTTC.

The rearrangement uses TRBV10-3 and TRBJ1-2; a weak D match, TRBD1 (5 bases). The CDR3 runs 13 residues. The ends were cut back, 5 bases at V and 2 bases at J, with 9 bases in the middle. Germline CDR1 ENHRY, CDR2 SYGVKD. CDR3 amino acids: CAISNAGNYGYTF. The CDR3 region has the DNA TGTGCCATCAGTAACGCAGGGAACTATGGCTACACCTTC.

V usage is TRBV7-9 and J usage is TRBJ2-7; 9 nucleotides match TRBD1. The CDR3 covers 15 residues. Germline values: CDR1 SEHNR, CDR2 FQNEAQ (reference sequence). V trimming: 5 bases; J trimming: 6 bases; junction bases outside the gene matches: 11. The DNA for the CDR3 is TGTGCCAGCAGCCCAAGCCCAATGACAGGGGGCGAGCAGTACTTC. Protein product: CASSPSPMTGGEQYF.

The rearrangement uses TRBV6-6 and TRBJ2-1, with 8 positions matching TRBD2. Losses at the gene ends were 7 bases for V and 8 bases for J; bases not matched to a gene: 10. The CDR3 has 14 amino acids. Germline lookup yields CDR1 MNHNY and CDR2 SVGAGI (reference sequence). The CDR3 spells CASTLLAVGDEQFF. For the CDR3, the DNA is TGTGCCAGCACCCTACTAGCGGTCGGGGATGAGCAGTTCTTC.

V usage is TRBV19 and J usage is TRBJ2-7, with 7 positions matching TRBD1. The CDR3 is 16 residues long. In germline, CDR1 is LNHDA, CDR2 SQIVND (reference sequence). Trimming removed 6 bases from V and 3 bases from J; junction bases left unmatched: 14. CDR3 loop: CASRETGASKGYEQYF. For the CDR3, the DNA is TGTGCCAGTAGGGAAACAGGGGCCTCTAAAGGCTACGAGCAGTACTTC.

The gene calls are TRBV28 and TRBJ1-1, with D maybe TRBD1 (6 bases). Trimming left V 5 bases short and J 1 base short, with 8 bases between. This CDR3 spans 13 amino acids. Germline-derived CDR1 and CDR2 are MDHEN and SYDVKM. The CDR3 protein is CASSNRANTEAFF. For the CDR3, the DNA is TGTGCCAGCAGTAACAGGGCGAACACTGAAGCTTTCTTT.

The rearrangement uses TRBV5-1 and TRBJ2-5; 8 nucleotides match TRBD2. Germline V lookup: CDR1 SGHRS, CDR2 YFSETQ. V shed 4 bases and J 5 bases; nucleotides not matched to a gene: 4. The CDR3 consists of 13 residues. The CDR3 nucleotides are TGCGCCAGCAGCAGCGGCGGGGGGGAGACCCAGTACTTC. This codes for CASSSGGGETQYF.

The V gene is TRBV15, the J gene TRBJ2-5; 7 positions agree with TRBD2. The CDR3 is 15 amino acids. With 0 bases clipped from V and 5 bases from J, the junction kept 6 bases outside the gene matches. Germline loops: CDR1 LNHNV, CDR2 YYDKDF (reference sequence). The CDR3 protein is CATSRDLGGGETQYF. CDR3 DNA: TGTGCCACCAGCAGAGACCTCGGGGGAGGGGAGACCCAGTACTTC.

The V call is TRBV7-9, the J call TRBJ2-2, with TRBD1 matching over 7 bases. Germline assignment: CDR1 SEHNR and CDR2 FQNEAQ (reference sequence). V dropped 1 base and J dropped 3; count of bases not matched to a gene: 2. The CDR3 totals 15 residues. The CDR3 loop is CASSLGQGDTGELFF. The DNA of the CDR3 is TGTGCCAGCAGCTTAGGTCAGGGGGACACCGGGGAGCTGTTTTTT.

This sequence joins TRBV10-1 and TRBJ1-1; D is undetermined. V dropped 0 bases and J dropped 4 bases, with 6 bases sitting between them. The CDR3 runs 13 residues. Germline V gives CDR1 WNHNN, CDR2 SYGVQD (reference sequence). The CDR3 reads CASSESLSTEAFF. Written as DNA, the CDR3 is TGCGCCAGCAGTGAGTCGTTGAGCACTGAAGCTTTCTTT.

V and J are TRBV7-7 and TRBJ2-1, with a weak D call TRBD1 (5 bases). V lost 7 bases and J 7 bases, leaving 14 bases between the germline ends. Germline loops: CDR1 SSHAT, CDR2 FNYEAQ (reference sequence). The CDR3 extends over 13 amino acids. The CDR3 region has the DNA TGTGCCAGCACCTCTGGCCCAGGGAATGAGCAGTTCTTC. This codes for CASTSGPGNEQFF.

The chain recombines TRBV18 with TRBJ2-3; D is unresolved. Trimming took 2 bases from V and 0 from J, leaving 3 bases between them. This CDR3 spans 13 amino acids. Germline loops: CDR1 KGHSH, CDR2 LQKENI. The CDR3 nucleotides read TGTGCCAGCTCACCAACAAGCACAGATACGCAGTATTTT. It translates to CASSPTSTDTQYF.